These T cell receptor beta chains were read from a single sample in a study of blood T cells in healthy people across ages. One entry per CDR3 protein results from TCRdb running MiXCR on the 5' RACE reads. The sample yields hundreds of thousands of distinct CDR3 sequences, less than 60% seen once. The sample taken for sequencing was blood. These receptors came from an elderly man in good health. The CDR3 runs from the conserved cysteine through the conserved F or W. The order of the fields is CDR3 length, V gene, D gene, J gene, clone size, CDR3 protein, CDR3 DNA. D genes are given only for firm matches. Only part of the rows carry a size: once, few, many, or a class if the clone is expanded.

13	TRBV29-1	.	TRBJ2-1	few	CSTLGQSYNEQFF	TGCAGCACCCTCGGCCAGTCGTACAATGAGCAGTTCTTC
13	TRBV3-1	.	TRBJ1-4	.	CASRFLNNEKLFF	TGTGCCAGCCGCTTTTTGAATAATGAAAAACTGTTTTTT
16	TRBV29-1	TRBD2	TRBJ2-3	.	CSVGGRLGGSTDTQYF	TGCAGCGTTGGGGGCCGCCTGGGGGGGAGCACAGATACGCAGTATTTT
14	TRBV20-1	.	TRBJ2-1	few	CSASGRSSYNEQFF	TGCAGTGCTAGTGGGAGGAGCTCCTACAATGAGCAGTTCTTC
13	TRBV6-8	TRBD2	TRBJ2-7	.	CAKVLAGLYEQYF	TGTGCCAAGGTGCTAGCGGGACTATACGAGCAGTACTTC
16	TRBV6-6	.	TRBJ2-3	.	CASSLRAALGTDTQYF	TGTGCCAGCAGTCTCCGGGCGGCCCTAGGCACAGATACGCAGTATTTT
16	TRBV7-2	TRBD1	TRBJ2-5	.	CASSFKIGTGVETQYF	TGTGCCAGCAGCTTTAAGATCGGGACAGGGGTGGAGACCCAGTACTTC
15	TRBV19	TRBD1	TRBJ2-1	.	CASSIPQGDQETQFF	TGTGCCAGTAGTATCCCACAGGGGGACCAAGAGACCCAGTTCTTC
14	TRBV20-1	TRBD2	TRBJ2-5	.	CSALSASGTETQYF	TGCAGTGCGCTTTCGGCTAGCGGGACGGAGACCCAGTACTTC
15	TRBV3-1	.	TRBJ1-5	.	CASSQDVRGGQPQHF	TGTGCCAGCAGCCAAGATGTCAGGGGCGGTCAGCCCCAGCATTTT
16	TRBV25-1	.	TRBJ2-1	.	CASSEQTYHSYNEQFF	TGTGCCAGCAGTGAACAGACTTACCACTCCTACAATGAGCAGTTCTTC
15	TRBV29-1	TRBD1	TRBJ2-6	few	CSVGTGVSGANVLTF	TGCAGCGTCGGGACAGGAGTTTCTGGGGCCAACGTCCTGACTTTC
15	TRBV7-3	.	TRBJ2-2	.	CASSLQAGNTGELFF	TGTGCCAGCAGCTTGCAAGCGGGGAACACCGGGGAGCTGTTTTTT
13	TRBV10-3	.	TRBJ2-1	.	CAISEQRGKEQFF	TGTGCCATTAGTGAGCAACGGGGTAAGGAGCAGTTCTTC
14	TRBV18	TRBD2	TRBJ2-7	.	CASSLSGTSHEQYF	TGTGCCAGCTCACTATCCGGGACTAGTCACGAGCAGTACTTC
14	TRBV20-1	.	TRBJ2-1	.	CSARGAGNVETQFF	TGCAGTGCTAGGGGAGCAGGCAATGTGGAGACCCAGTTCTTC
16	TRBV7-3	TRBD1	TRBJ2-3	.	CASSLADRVAGDTQYF	TGTGCCAGCAGCTTAGCCGACAGGGTTGCAGGGGATACGCAGTATTTT
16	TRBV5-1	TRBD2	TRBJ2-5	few	CASSLAGGRAMETQYF	TGCGCCAGCAGCTTGGCCGGCGGGAGGGCCATGGAGACCCAGTACTTC
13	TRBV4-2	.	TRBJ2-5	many	CASSQGGGETQYF	TGTGCCAGCAGCCAAGGAGGAGGAGAGACCCAGTACTTC
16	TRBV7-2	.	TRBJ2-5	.	CASSLLGRGVQETQYF	TGTGCCAGCAGCTTGCTCGGCAGGGGAGTTCAAGAGACCCAGTACTTC
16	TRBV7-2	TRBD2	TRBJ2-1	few	CASSSLAGRLYNEQFF	TGTGCCAGCAGCAGCCTAGCGGGGAGACTTTACAATGAGCAGTTCTTC
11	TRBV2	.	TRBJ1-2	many	CASSNSYGYTF	TGTGCCAGCAGTAACAGCTATGGCTACACCTTC
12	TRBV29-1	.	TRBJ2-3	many	CSVGAVTDTQYF	TGCAGCGTTGGTGCGGTCACAGATACGCAGTATTTT
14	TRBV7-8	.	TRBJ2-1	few	CASSSFGTNNEQFF	TGTGCCAGCAGCTCATTCGGGACAAACAATGAGCAGTTCTTC
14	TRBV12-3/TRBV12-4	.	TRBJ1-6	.	CASSLRRDYSPLHF	TGTGCCAGCAGTTTAAGGAGGGATTATTCACCCCTCCACTTT
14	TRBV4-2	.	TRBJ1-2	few	CASSQAAGNYGYTF	TGTGCCAGCAGCCAAGCGGCGGGTAACTATGGCTACACCTTC
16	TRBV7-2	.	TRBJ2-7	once	CASSPKIGSSYNEQYF	TGTGCCAGCAGCCCAAAGATTGGGAGCTCCTACAATGAGCAGTACTTC